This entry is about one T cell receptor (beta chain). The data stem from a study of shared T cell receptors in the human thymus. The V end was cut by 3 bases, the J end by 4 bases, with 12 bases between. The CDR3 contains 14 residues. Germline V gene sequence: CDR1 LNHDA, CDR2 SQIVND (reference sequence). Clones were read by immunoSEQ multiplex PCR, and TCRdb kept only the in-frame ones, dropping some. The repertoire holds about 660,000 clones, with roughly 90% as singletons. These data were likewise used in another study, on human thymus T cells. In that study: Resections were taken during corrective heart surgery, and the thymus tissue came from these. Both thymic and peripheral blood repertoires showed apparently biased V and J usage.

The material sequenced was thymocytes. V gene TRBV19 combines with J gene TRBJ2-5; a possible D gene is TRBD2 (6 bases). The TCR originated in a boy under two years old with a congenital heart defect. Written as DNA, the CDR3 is TGTGCCAGTAGTATTAGAGGGAGGCCAGAGACCCAGTACTTC. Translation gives CASSIRGRPETQYF.